This T cell receptor beta chain was captured by sequencing in a study of cytomegalovirus exposure and HLA in healthy donors. Study-level points and caveats: It was reportedly the case that the classifier diagnosed cytomegalovirus status with high specificity and sensitivity.

Concerning this clone itself: Its antigen remains unidentified.

Germline CDR1 and CDR2: MNHNY and SVGAGI (reference sequence). The CDR3 is 13 residues long. Trimming shortened V by 5 bases and J by 1 base, and 8 bases separated the two germline ends. PCR used 60 Vbeta primers and 13 Jbeta primers. The table came from immunoSEQ multiplex PCR; TCRdb's copy has only in-frame clones and leaves some out. Of about 150,000 clones listed, 60% to 85% are singletons. This receptor was taken from a man aged 40-55 years in good health and CMV-seropositive. The chain recombines TRBV6-6 with TRBJ1-1; no definite D call. Sequenced: PBMCs. CDR3 protein: CASSKTGNTEAFF. Here the CDR3 DNA reads TGTGCCAGCAGTAAAACCGGGAACACTGAAGCTTTCTTT.